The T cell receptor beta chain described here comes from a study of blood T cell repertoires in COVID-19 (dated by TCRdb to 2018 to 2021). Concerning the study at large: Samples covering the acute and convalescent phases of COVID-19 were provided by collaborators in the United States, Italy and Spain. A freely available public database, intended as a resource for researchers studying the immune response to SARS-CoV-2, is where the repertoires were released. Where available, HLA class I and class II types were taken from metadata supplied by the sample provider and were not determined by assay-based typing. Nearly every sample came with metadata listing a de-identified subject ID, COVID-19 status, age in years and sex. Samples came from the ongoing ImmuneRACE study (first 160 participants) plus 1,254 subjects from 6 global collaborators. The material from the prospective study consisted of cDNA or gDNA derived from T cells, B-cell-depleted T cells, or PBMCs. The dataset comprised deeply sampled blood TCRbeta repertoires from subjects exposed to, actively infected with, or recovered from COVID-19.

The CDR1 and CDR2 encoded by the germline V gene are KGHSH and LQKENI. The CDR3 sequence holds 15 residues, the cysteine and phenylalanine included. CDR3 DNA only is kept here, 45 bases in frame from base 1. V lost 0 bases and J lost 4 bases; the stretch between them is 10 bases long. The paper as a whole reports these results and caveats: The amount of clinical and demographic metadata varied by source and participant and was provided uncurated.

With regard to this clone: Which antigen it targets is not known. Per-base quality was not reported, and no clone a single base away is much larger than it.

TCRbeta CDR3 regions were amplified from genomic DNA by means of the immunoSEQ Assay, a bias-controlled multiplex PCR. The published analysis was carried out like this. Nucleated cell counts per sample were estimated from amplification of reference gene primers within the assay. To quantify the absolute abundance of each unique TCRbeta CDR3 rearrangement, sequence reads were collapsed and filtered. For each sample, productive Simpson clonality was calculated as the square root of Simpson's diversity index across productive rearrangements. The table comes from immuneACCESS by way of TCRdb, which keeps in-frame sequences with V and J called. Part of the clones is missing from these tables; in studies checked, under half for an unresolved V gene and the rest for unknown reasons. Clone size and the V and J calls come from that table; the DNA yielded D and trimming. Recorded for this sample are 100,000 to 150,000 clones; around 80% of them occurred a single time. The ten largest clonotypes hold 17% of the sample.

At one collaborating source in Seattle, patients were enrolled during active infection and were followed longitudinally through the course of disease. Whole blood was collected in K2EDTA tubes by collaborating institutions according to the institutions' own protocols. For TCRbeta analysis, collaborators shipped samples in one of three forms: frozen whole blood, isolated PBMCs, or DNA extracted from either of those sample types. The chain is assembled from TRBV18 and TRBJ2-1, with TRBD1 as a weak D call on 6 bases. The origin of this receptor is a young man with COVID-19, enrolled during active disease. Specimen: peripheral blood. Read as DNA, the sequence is TGTGCCAGCTCACCACCCCGGACAGTATACAATGAGCAGTTCTTC. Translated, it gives CASSPPRTVYNEQFF. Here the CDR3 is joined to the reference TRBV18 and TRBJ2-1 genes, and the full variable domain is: NAGVMQNPRHLVRRRGQEARLRCSPMKGHSHVYWYRQLPEEGLKFMVYLQKENIIDESGMPKERFSAEFPKEGPSILRIQQVVRGDSAAYFCASSPPRTVYNEQFFGPGTRLTVL.